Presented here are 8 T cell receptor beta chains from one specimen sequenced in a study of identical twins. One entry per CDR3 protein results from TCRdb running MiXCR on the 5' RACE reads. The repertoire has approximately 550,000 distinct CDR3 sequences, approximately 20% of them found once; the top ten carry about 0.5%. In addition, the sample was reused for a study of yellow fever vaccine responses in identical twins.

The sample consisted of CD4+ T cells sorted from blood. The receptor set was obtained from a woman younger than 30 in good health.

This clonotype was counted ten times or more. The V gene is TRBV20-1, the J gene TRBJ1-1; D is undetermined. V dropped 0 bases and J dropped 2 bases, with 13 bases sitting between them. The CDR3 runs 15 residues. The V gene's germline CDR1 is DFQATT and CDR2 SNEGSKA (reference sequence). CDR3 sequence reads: CSAREEGILNTEAFF. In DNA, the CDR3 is TGCAGTGCTAGAGAGGAAGGGATCCTTAACACTGAAGCTTTCTTT.

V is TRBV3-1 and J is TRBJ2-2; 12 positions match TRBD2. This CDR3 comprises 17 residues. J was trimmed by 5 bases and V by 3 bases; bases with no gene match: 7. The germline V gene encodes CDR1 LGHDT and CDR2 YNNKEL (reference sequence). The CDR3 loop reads CASSHLAGGPGTGELFF. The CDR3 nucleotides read TGTGCCAGCAGCCACCTAGCGGGGGGGCCGGGTACCGGGGAGCTGTTTTTT.

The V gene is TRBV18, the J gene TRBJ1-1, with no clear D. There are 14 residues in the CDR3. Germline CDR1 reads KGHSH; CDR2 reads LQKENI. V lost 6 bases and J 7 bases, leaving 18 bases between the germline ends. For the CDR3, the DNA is TGTGCCAGCTCCCCAGACACCGGAAAATTTGAAGCTTTCTTT. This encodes CASSPDTGKFEAFF.

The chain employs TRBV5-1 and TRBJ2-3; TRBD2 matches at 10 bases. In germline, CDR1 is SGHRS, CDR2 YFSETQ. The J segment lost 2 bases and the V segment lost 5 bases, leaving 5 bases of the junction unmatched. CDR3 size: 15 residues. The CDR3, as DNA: TGCGCCAGCAGATCTGGACTAGCGGCCACAGATACGCAGTATTTT. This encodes CASRSGLAATDTQYF.

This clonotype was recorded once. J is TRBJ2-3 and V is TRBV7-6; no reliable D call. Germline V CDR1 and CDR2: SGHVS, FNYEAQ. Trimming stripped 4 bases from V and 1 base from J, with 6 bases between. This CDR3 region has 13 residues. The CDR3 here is CASSSPRTDTQYF. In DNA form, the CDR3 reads TGTGCCAGCAGCTCACCCCGCACAGATACGCAGTATTTT.

The DNA of the CDR3 is TGTGCCAGCAGCTTAGCGACAATCAGGGGACCCTACGAGCAGTACTTC. Translated: CASSLATIRGPYEQYF. The gene calls are TRBV7-8 and TRBJ2-7; the D gene is possibly TRBD1 (6 bases). Trimming left V 0 bases short and J 2 bases short, with 14 bases between. The CDR3 is made up of 16 amino acids. The V gene's germline CDR1 is SGHVS and CDR2 FQNEAQ.

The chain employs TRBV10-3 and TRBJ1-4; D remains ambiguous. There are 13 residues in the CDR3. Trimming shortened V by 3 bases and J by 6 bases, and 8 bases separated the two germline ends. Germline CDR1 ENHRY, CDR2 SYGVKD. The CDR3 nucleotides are TGTGCCATCAGTGAAAACCCCGATGAAAAACTGTTTTTT. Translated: CAISENPDEKLFF.

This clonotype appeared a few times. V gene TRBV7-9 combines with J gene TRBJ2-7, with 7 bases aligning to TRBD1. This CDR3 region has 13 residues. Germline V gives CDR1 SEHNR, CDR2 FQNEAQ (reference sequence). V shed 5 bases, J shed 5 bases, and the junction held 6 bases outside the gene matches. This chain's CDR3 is CASSMTGLNEQYF. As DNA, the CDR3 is TGTGCCAGCAGCATGACAGGGCTGAACGAGCAGTACTTC. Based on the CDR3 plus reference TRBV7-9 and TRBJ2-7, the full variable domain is DTGVSQNPRHKITKRGQNVTFRCDPISEHNRLYWYRQTLGQGPEFLTYFQNEAQLEKSRLLSDRFSAERPKGSFSTLEIQRTEQGDSAMYLCASSMTGLNEQYFGPGTRLTVT.